A selection of T cell receptor beta chains follows, all from one sample in a study of T cell responses to AZD1222 COVID-19 vaccine. Clones were read by immunoSEQ multiplex PCR, and TCRdb kept only the in-frame ones, dropping some. The table shows over 100,000 clones, with approximately 91% occurring only once. The sample in question was peripheral blood, obtained 28 days after the second AZD1222 dose. Source of these receptors: an adult who received the AZD1222 COVID-19 vaccine. The CDR3 runs from the conserved cysteine through the conserved F or W.

TRBJ1-3,TRBV7-9,CASSGNRGNSGNTIYF
TRBJ1-3,TRBV28,CASSFSERPAIYF
TRBJ1-4,TRBV29-1,CSAGAQVNEKLFF
TRBJ1-6,TRBV6-5,CASRRGQDNSPLHF
TRBJ2-1,TRBV21-1,CASSAPTGTQNEQFF
TRBJ2-3,TRBV30,CAWSVLRTSGSTDTQYF
TRBJ2-7,TRBV11-3,CASSFTTSSYEQYF
TRBJ1-2,TRBV19,CASSGGTARSYGYTF
TRBJ2-2,TRBV6-4,CASSDSPNTGELFF
TRBJ2-3,TRBV7-6,CASSIHKAGTSGRAADTQYF
TRBJ1-3,TRBV30,CAWSGKGSGNTIYF
TRBJ2-7,TRBV20-1,CSASENTYEQYF
TRBJ1-1,TRBV11-3,CASSLNRDNTEAFF
TRBJ2-7,TRBV6-5,CASRGEGAGNYEQYF
TRBJ1-1,TRBV25-1,CASSNTMNTEAFF
TRBJ2-1,TRBV5-1,CASSLGRLAGGRNEQFF
TRBJ2-2,TRBV5-1,CASSLGVPRTGELFF
TRBJ2-1,TRBV5-1,CASSLGLAPNNEQFF
TRBJ1-6,TRBV5-4,CASSLEPDQPGNSPLHF
TRBJ2-6,TRBV5-4,CASSPPGSGANVLTF
TRBJ2-1,TRBV7-8,CASSAEGTSRNEQFF
TRBJ2-1,TRBV5-1,CASSRGILASEQFF
TRBJ2-3,TRBV29-1,CSVEKRLATDTQYF
TRBJ2-3,TRBV27,CASSLEPHTDTQYF
TRBJ2-7,TRBV7-3,CASSLGPGGYEQYF
TRBJ1-2,TRBV9,CASSPTHSRAYGYTF
TRBJ2-1,TRBV3-1/TRBV3-2,CASSQEGALAGYNEQFF
TRBJ2-2,TRBV28,CASGFGGGELFF
TRBJ1-6,TRBV9,CASSVGGTGRNSPLHF
TRBJ2-7,TRBV10-3,CATCPGDDPSYEQYF
TRBJ1-2,TRBV19,CASSAPGSGRRYGYTF
TRBJ1-4,TRBV5-5,CASSFSAGEKLFF
TRBJ2-2,TRBV5-4,CASTRTSGYTGELFF
TRBJ2-3,TRBV19,CASTDRTLDTQYF
TRBJ2-2,TRBV27,CASSPRTRTGELFF
TRBJ1-2,TRBV28,CASSYDRGRVRGYTF
TRBJ2-3,TRBV2,CASSWNRGGTDTQYF
TRBJ1-1,TRBV18,CASSPNSGTVNTEAFF
TRBJ2-1,TRBV21-1,CASGLHWGRQFF
TRBJ2-1,TRBV11-2,CASSLDPLHEQFF
TRBJ1-1,TRBV6-5,CASEGQLNTEAFF
TRBJ2-7,TRBV19,CASSIGVSYDEQYF
TRBJ1-2,TRBV12-3/TRBV12-4,CASTFGQGGYTF
TRBJ1-2,TRBV9,CASSVLTGGDYGYTF
TRBJ2-1,TRBV23-1,CASGRQDNEQFF
TRBJ1-1,TRBV23-1,CASSHCWDRLLVDAEAFF
TRBJ1-4,TRBV18,CASSPNSSQRLFF
TRBJ2-1,TRBV4-1,CASSQILAGGPGQFF
TRBJ1-3,TRBV2,CASSEAPGLINPGNTIYF
TRBJ1-5,TRBV24-1,CATSDSTHGNQPQHF
TRBJ1-5,TRBV7-6,CARPKDRDNSNQPQHF
TRBJ1-2,TRBV2,CASSEAATGYGYTF
TRBJ1-6,TRBV19,CASNGRTGSSPLHF
TRBJ2-7,TRBV7-9,CASSLAAGAYEQYF
TRBJ1-2,TRBV2,CASSGAGTGYTF